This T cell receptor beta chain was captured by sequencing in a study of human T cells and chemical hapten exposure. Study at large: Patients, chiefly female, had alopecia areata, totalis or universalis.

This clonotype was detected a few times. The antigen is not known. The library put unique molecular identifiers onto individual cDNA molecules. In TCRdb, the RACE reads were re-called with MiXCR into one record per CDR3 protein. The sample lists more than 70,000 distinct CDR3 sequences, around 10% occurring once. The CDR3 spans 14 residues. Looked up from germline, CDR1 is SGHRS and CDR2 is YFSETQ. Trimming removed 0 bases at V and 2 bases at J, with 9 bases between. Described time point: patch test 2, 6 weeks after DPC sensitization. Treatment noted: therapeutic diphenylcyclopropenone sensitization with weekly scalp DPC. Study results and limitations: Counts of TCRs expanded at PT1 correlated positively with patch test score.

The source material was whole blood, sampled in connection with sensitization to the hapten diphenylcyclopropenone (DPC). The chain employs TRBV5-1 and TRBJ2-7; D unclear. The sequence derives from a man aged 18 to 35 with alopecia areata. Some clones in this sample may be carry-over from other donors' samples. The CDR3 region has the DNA TGCGCCAGCAGCTTGGAGTGGTCGACCTACGAGCAGTACTTC. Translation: CASSLEWSTYEQYF.